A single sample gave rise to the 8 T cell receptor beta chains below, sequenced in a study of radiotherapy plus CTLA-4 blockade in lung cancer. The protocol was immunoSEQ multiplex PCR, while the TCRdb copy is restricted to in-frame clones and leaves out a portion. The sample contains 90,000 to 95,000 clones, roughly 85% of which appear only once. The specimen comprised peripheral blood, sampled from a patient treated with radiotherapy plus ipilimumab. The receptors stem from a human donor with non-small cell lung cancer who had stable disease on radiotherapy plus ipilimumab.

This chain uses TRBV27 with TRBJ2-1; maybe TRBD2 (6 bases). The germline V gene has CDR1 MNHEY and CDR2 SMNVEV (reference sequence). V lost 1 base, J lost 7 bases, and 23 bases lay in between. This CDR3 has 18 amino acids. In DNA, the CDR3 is TGTGCCAGCAGTTTATTACGACCAGCGGGCCCGGGGTGGAATGAGCAGTTCTTC. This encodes CASSLLRPAGPGWNEQFF.

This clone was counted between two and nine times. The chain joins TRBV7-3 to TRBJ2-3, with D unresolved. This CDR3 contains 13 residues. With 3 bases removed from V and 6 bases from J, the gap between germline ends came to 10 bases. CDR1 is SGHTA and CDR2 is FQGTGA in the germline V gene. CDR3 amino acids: CASSFRLRDTQYF. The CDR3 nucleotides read TGTGCCAGCAGCTTCCGACTTAGGGATACGCAGTATTTT. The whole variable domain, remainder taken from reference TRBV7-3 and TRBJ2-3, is GAGVSQTPSNKVTEKGKYVELRCDPISGHTALYWYRQSLGQGPEFLIYFQGTGAADDSGLPNDRFFAVRPEGSVSTLKIQRTERGDSAVYLCASSFRLRDTQYFGPGTRLTVL.

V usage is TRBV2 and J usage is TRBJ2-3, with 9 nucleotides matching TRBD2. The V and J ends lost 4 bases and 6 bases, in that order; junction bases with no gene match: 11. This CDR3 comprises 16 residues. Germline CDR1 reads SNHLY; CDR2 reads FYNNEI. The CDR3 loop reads CASSGLGAGGKDTQYF. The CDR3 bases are TGTGCCAGCAGTGGCCTGGGAGCGGGGGGTAAGGATACGCAGTATTTT.

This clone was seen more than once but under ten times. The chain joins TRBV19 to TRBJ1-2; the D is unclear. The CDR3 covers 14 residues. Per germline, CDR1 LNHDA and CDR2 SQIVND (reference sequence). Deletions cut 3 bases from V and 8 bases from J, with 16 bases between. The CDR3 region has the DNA TGTGCCAGTAGTATTTCAGCCGGTGGATACGGCTACACCTTC. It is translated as CASSISAGGYGYTF.

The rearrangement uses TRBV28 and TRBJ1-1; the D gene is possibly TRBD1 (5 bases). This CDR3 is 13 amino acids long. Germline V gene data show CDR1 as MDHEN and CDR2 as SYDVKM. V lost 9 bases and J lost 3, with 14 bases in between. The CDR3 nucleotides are TGTGCCAGTCGTAAGGGACTGCACACTGAAGCTTTCTTT. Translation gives CASRKGLHTEAFF.

The CDR3 here is CASSLGEEDEQFF. The CDR3, as DNA: TGTGCCAGCAGCTTAGGCGAGGAGGATGAGCAGTTCTTC. V is TRBV11-3 and J is TRBJ2-1; perhaps TRBD2 as D (5 bases). V lost 1 base, J lost 8 bases, and 9 bases lay in between. CDR1 is SGHNT and CDR2 is YENEEA in the germline V gene. This CDR3 has 13 residues.

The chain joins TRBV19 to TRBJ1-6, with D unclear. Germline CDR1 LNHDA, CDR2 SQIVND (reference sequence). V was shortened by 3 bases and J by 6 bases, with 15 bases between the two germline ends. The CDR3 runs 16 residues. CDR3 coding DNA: TGTGCCAGTAGTATGGGTGGTACCCGTGTTAATTCACCCCTCCACTTT. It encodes CASSMGGTRVNSPLHF.

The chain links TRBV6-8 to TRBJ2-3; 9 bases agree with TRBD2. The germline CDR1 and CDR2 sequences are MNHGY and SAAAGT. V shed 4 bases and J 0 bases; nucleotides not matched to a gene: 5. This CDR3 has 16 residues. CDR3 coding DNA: TGTGCCAGCAGTTCGGGGCTAGCGGGGAGCACAGATACGCAGTATTTT. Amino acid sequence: CASSSGLAGSTDTQYF.